Described below is a single T cell receptor (beta chain) sequence and its context. Its matching antigen is unknown. The CDR3 sequence is 16 residues long. The V and J ends lost 3 bases and 4 bases, in that order; junction bases with no gene match: 6. The germline gives CDR1 GTSNPN, CDR2 SVGIG (reference sequence). These data are taken from a study of shared clonotypes between healthy human individuals. The deep-level immunoSEQ assay was used. Sorted subsets were amplified in replicate PCRs using approximately 0.2 ug DNA, 30,000 to 35,000 T cell genomes. Profiled with immunoSEQ multiplex PCR; TCRdb holds only in-frame clones, not every one. Of 650,000 to 800,000 clones listed, roughly two thirds are singletons. Study-wide results and limits: Blood was the sole source, and tissue repertoires probably differ.

The origin of this receptor is a woman under 40 in good health. This chain uses TRBV30 with TRBJ2-2, with 12 bases aligning to TRBD2. Sequencing was done on a sample of memory CD4+ T cells sorted from blood. Subset defined: CD45RA-negative fraction. The CDR3 loop is CAWRASGRARTGELFF. CDR3 bases: TGTGCCTGGAGGGCTAGCGGGAGGGCTCGCACCGGGGAGCTGTTTTTT.